This TCR beta chain was captured in a study of shared clonotypes between healthy human individuals. For every subset, genomic DNA was evenly distributed across several immunoSEQ plates. Produced via immunoSEQ multiplex PCR; TCRdb's table is partial and in-frame only. This table has approximately 2.5 million clones, 90% to 95% appearing once. Remarks on this clone: Its antigen is as yet unknown.

The germline V gene encodes CDR1 KGHSH and CDR2 LQKENI. This CDR3 spans 16 amino acids. The V end lost 3 bases, the J end lost 2 bases, and 16 bases lay between the germline ends. The study's findings and limits: Sharing across a few donors was seen in around 5% of naive CD4 clonotypes.

The clonotype comes from a man in his late teens or twenties in good health. Some clones in this sample may be carry-over from other donors' samples. The chain employs TRBV18 and TRBJ2-5; D is possibly TRBD2 (7 bases). Sequenced: naive CD4+ T cells from PBMCs. This sample's subset: CD45RA+ positively selected. CDR3 in amino acids: CASSPPEGGRQETQYF. As DNA, the CDR3 is TGTGCCAGCTCACCCCCAGAGGGGGGGCGACAAGAGACCCAGTACTTC.